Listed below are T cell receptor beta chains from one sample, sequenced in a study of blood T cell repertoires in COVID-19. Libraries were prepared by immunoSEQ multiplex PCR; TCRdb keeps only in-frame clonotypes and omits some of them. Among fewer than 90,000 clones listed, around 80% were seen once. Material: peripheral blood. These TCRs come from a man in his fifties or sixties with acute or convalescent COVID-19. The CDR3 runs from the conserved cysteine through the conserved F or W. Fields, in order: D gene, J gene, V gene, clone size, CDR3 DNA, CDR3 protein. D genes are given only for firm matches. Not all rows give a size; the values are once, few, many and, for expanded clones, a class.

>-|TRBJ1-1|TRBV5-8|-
TGTGCCAGCAGCTTGGTATTAACTTTCTTT
CASSLVLTFF
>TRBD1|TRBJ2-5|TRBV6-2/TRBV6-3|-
TGTGCCAGCAGTCCCGGGACAGGGGTAGAGACCCAGTACTTC
CASSPGTGVETQYF
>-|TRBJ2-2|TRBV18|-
TGTGCCAGCTCACCAGGCGGCGGCACCGGGGAGCTGTTTTTT
CASSPGGGTGELFF
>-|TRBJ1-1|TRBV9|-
TGTGCCAGCAGCGCTTGGTCAGGGGCGGGCACTGAAGCTTTCTTT
CASSAWSGAGTEAFF
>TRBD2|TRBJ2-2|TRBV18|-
TGTGCCAGCTCACCTGGAAGACGGGGGGCGAACACCGGGGAGCTGTTTTTT
CASSPGRRGANTGELFF
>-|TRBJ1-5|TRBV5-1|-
TGCGCCAGCAGCTTGGACGGAGATCAGCCCCAGCATTTT
CASSLDGDQPQHF
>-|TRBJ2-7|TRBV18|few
TGTGCCAGCTCCCCCGGGACAACCTACGAGCAGTACTTC
CASSPGTTYEQYF
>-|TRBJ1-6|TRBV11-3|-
TGTGCCAGCAGCCCGCTTATCCTACCGGGATATAATTCACCCCTCCACTTT
CASSPLILPGYNSPLHF
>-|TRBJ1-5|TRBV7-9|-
TGTGCCAGCAGCTTCGGGGACAATCAGCCCCAGCATTTT
CASSFGDNQPQHF
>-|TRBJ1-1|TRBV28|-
TGTGCCAGCAGCTTGGCAGGGGCGATCGAGCTTTTGAACACTGAAGCTTTCTTT
CASSLAGAIELLNTEAFF
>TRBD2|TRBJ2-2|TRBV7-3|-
TGTGCCAGCAGCGTAACCGGGACTACGAACACCGGGGAGCTGTTTTTT
CASSVTGTTNTGELFF
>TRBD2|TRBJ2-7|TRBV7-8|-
TGTGCCATCAACTTGGGGGGGAAGGGAGGCGAGCAGTACTTC
CAINLGGKGGEQYF
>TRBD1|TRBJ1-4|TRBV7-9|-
TGTGCCAGCAGCGGGACAGGGGCTGCTAATGAAAAACTGTTTTTT
CASSGTGAANEKLFF
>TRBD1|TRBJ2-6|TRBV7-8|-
TGTGCCAGCAGCTTAGTAGGGGGCTCAGGGGCCAACGTCCTGACTTTC
CASSLVGGSGANVLTF
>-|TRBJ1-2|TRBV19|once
TGTGCCAGTAGTATAGACCAGGGCTACACCTTC
CASSIDQGYTF
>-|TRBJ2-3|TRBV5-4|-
TGTGCCAGCAGCAGACTGATGGATACGCAGTATTTT
CASSRLMDTQYF
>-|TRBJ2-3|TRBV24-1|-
TGTGCCACCAGTGGTCAGATCACAGATACGCAGTATTTT
CATSGQITDTQYF
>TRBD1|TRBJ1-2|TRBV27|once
TGTGCCAGCAGGCCCGTGGGACAGGGGGCAGCGGCGTATGGCTACACCTTC
CASRPVGQGAAAYGYTF
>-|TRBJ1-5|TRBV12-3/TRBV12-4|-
TGTGCCAGCAGCCAAGACATTGGGCCCCAGCATTTT
CASSQDIGPQHF
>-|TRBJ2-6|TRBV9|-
TGTGCCAGCAGCGTAGCAGCGGGCCGTGGAGGGGCCAACGTCCTGACTTTC
CASSVAAGRGGANVLTF
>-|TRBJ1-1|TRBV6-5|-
TGTGCCAGCAACCCCTGGGGGGGGATGAACACTGAAGCTTTCTTT
CASNPWGGMNTEAFF
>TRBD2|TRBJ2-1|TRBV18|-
TGTGCCAGCTCACGGACTAGCGGGAAGTTCGATGAGCAGTTCTTC
CASSRTSGKFDEQFF
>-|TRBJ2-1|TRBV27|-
TGTGCCAGCAGTTTTTCACCCGACAAGAGCTCCTACAATGAGCAGTTCTTC
CASSFSPDKSSYNEQFF
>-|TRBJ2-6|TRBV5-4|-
TGTGCCAGCAGCGGGACCACGGAGGGGAGCTCTGGGGCCAACGTCCTGACTTTC
CASSGTTEGSSGANVLTF
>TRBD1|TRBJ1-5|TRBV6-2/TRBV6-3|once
TGTGCCAGCAGCAAGACAGGGGGCAATCAGCCCCAGCATTTT
CASSKTGGNQPQHF
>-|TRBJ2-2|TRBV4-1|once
TGCGCCAGCAGCCACCAGTCTACCGGGGAGCTGTTTTTT
CASSHQSTGELFF
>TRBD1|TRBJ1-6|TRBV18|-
TGTGCCAGCTCACTGGATACAGGGGGCTTTTTCGGATCACCCCTCCACTTT
CASSLDTGGFFGSPLHF
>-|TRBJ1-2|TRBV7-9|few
TGTGCCAGCAGCTTCGCAGGTCGCTATGGCTACACCTTC
CASSFAGRYGYTF
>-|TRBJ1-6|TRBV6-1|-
TGTGCCAGCAGCGGACAGAAAGTAAATTCACCCCTCCACTTT
CASSGQKVNSPLHF
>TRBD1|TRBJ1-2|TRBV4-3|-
TGCGCCAGCAGCCGCACGGGAGGGGGCGACTATGGCTACACCTTC
CASSRTGGGDYGYTF
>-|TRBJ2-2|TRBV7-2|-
TGTGCCAGCAGCCATCTACTTGAGGAGCTGTTTTTT
CASSHLLEELFF
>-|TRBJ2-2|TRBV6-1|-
TGTGCCAGCAGTTCGCAGGGGCAGAACACCGGGGAGCTGTTTTTT
CASSSQGQNTGELFF
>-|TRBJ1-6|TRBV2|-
TGTGCCAGCTTTCGCAGTAATAATTCACCCCTCCACTTT
CASFRSNNSPLHF
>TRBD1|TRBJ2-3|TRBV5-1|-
TGCGCCAGCAGCCAGGACAGGGGGCCCATAGGTGGGGATACGCAGTATTTT
CASSQDRGPIGGDTQYF
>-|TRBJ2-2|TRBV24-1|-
TGTGCCACCAGTGCTTCTCCGGGACTCAACACCGGGGAGCTGTTTTTT
CATSASPGLNTGELFF
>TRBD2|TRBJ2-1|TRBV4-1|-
TGCGCCAGCAGCCAAGCTAGCGGGGGGGGACGAGGGTACAATGAGCAGTTCTTC
CASSQASGGGRGYNEQFF
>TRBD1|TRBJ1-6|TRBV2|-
TGTGCCAGCAGTGAAGGAGGACAGGGGAGCTCCTATAATTCACCCCTCCACTTT
CASSEGGQGSSYNSPLHF
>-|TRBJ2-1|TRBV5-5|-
TGTGCCAGCAGCTTGGGAGGCCCAGGGGTAGGTGAGCAGTTCTTC
CASSLGGPGVGEQFF
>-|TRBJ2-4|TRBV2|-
TGTGCCAGCACCTCCGGGTACATTCAGTACTTC
CASTSGYIQYF
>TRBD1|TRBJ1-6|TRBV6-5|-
TGTGCCAGCAGTTACGGGTCCGCAGGGGGCAATTCACCCCTCCACTTT
CASSYGSAGGNSPLHF
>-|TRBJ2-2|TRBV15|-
TGTGCCACCGCGGCAGGGCGTAGCACCGGGGAGCTGTTTTTT
CATAAGRSTGELFF
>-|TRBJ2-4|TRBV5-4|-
TGTGCCAGCAGCCTACCGACAGGCGGGCAGTACTTC
CASSLPTGGQYF
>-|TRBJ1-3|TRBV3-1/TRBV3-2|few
TGTGCCAGCAGCCAAGATAGTTACAGGGCCGGAAACACCATATATTTT
CASSQDSYRAGNTIYF
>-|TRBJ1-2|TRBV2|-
TGTGCCAGCACCCCCCGGGAAGCCAACTATGGCTACACCTTC
CASTPREANYGYTF
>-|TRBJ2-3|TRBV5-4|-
TGTGCCAGCAGCTTGGGGACTATGACAGATACGCAGTATTTT
CASSLGTMTDTQYF
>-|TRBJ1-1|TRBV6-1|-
TGTGCCAGCAGAGAAGGACAGGAAGCTTTCTTT
CASREGQEAFF
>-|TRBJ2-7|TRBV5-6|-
TGTGCCAGCAGCTTGGTAGGGGGCTCCTACGAGCAGTACTTC
CASSLVGGSYEQYF
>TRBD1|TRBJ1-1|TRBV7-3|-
TGTGCCAGCAGTGAGACAGGGGGCAACCTCGGGGCTGAAGCTTTCTTT
CASSETGGNLGAEAFF
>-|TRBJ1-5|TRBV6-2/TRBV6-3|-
TGTGCCAGCAGCCAAACAGGGTTTCAGCCCCAGCATTTT
CASSQTGFQPQHF
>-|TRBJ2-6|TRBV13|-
TGTGCCAGCAAGAGCGTGGGGGCCAACGTCCTGACTTTC
CASKSVGANVLTF
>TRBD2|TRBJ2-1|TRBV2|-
TGTGCCAGCATAAGGGTGGGAGCGGGAGGGAATGAGCAGTTCTTC
CASIRVGAGGNEQFF
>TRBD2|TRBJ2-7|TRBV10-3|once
TGTGCCATCAGTGAGTCCGCTGGGGGAGCGGGGGAGCAGTACTTC
CAISESAGGAGEQYF
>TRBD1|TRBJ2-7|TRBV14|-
TGTGCCAGCTCACTCGGGTCGGGACAGGGGGCCTACGAGCAGTACTTC
CASSLGSGQGAYEQYF